This T cell receptor beta chain is from a study of T cells in tuberculosis. Study-level information: Sequenced TCRs come from CD1B-GMM tetramer-binding T cells. Broader study findings: Smaller alpha distances in active tuberculosis partly reflected shorter CDR3-alpha lengths.

The germline gives CDR1 MGHRA, CDR2 YSYEKL. The V gene lost 0 bases and the J gene lost 3 bases, with 18 bases spanning the gap. CDR3 length: 18 residues. To note about this clone: Its antigen is not known.

TCRdb keeps only in-frame clones here, not all; method: immunoSEQ multiplex PCR. The sample includes 25,000 to 35,000 clones, around 95% of them seen just once. The chain couples TRBV4-1 to TRBJ2-1; tentative D call: TRBD1 (6 bases). Input material: PBMCs. The clonotype originates from a donor aged 10-35 years with latent tuberculosis or without tuberculosis infection. CDR3 nucleotide sequence: TGCGCCAGCAGCCAAGATAGGGACACCAAAAGGAACTACAATGAGCAGTTCTTC. Translated: CASSQDRDTKRNYNEQFF.